This is a list of T cell receptor beta chains from one sample in a study of CD8 T cells in ankylosing spondylitis. TCRdb ran MiXCR on the 5' RACE reads and lists one entry per CDR3 protein. This table holds about 140,000 distinct CDR3 sequences, roughly 8% found once. The sequenced material came from synovial fluid, either unsorted or a sorted T cell fraction (not recorded which). The receptors were gathered from a male donor with ankylosing spondylitis. Both conserved end residues are part of each CDR3. A D gene is named only where the DNA matches it firmly. The size field is filled for only some rows; it gives once, few, many or a size class.

clone size,J gene,V gene,D gene,CDR3 protein,CDR3 DNA
few,TRBJ1-1,TRBV27,TRBD1,CASSLNRGHENTEAFF,TGTGCCAGCAGTTTGAACAGGGGGCACGAGAACACTGAAGCTTTCTTT
many,TRBJ2-3,TRBV7-2,TRBD1,CASSLESGQGSDTQYF,TGTGCCAGCAGCTTAGAATCGGGACAGGGCTCAGATACGCAGTATTTT
many,TRBJ2-5,TRBV5-1,-,CASSLLTQAGETQYF,TGCGCCAGCAGCCTCTTGACCCAGGCAGGAGAGACCCAGTACTTC
many,TRBJ2-5,TRBV25-1,TRBD1,CASSEWRGTGEVETQYF,TGTGCCAGCAGTGAATGGCGTGGGACAGGCGAAGTGGAGACCCAGTACTTC
many,TRBJ1-1,TRBV7-2,TRBD1,CASSLAFGQGGTEAFF,TGTGCCAGCAGCTTAGCATTCGGACAGGGGGGCACTGAAGCTTTCTTT
many,TRBJ2-3,TRBV7-6,-,CASSLMLGDTQYF,TGTGCCAGCAGTCTTATGCTTGGGGATACGCAGTATTTT
many,TRBJ2-3,TRBV4-3,-,CASSKGGRDTQYF,TGCGCCAGCAGCAAGGGGGGTAGGGATACGCAGTATTTT
many,TRBJ1-2,TRBV5-1,-,CASSLAGVYGYTF,TGCGCCAGCAGCTTGGCCGGTGTCTATGGCTACACCTTC
few,TRBJ2-3,TRBV12-5,TRBD2,CASGPGRAGALTDTQYF,TGTGCTAGTGGTCCCGGTCGAGCGGGAGCCCTCACAGATACGCAGTATTTT
many,TRBJ1-1,TRBV12-3/TRBV12-4,TRBD1,CASSHRQGPLNTEAFF,TGTGCCAGCAGCCACCGACAGGGGCCACTGAACACTGAAGCTTTCTTT
many,TRBJ2-7,TRBV7-2,-,CASSPQTGAYEQYF,TGTGCCAGCAGCCCCCAGACAGGCGCCTACGAGCAGTACTTC
few,TRBJ2-1,TRBV4-3,-,CASSQGGTYYNEQFF,TGCGCCAGCAGCCAAGGGGGGACATATTACAATGAGCAGTTCTTC
-,TRBJ2-3,TRBV20-1,-,CHGWEGTDTQYF,TGCCACGGGTGGGAGGGCACAGATACGCAGTATTTT
many,TRBJ2-3,TRBV20-1,-,CSARVRDTQYF,TGCAGTGCTAGGGTCCGGGATACGCAGTATTTT
few,TRBJ2-7,TRBV7-3,-,CASSLRGPVYEQYF,TGTGCCAGCAGCCTCAGGGGCCCGGTGTACGAGCAGTACTTC
-,TRBJ2-7,TRBV6-2/TRBV6-3,TRBD2,CASSWGLAREQYF,TGTGCCAGCAGTTGGGGACTAGCCCGGGAGCAGTACTTC
-,TRBJ1-4,TRBV15,-,CATSRPIAGNEKLFF,TGTGCCACCAGCAGACCTATAGCGGGAAATGAAAAACTGTTTTTT
-,TRBJ2-3,TRBV5-1,TRBD2,CASSSGTSGGHTPADTQYF,TGCGCCAGCAGCTCCGGGACTAGCGGGGGCCACACTCCGGCTGATACGCAGTATTTT
few,TRBJ2-3,TRBV11-2,TRBD1,CASSSFRGRRGTDTQYF,TGTGCCAGCAGCTCGTTCAGGGGGCGGAGGGGAACAGATACGCAGTATTTT
few,TRBJ1-1,TRBV24-1,-,CATSDPRTANTEAFF,TGTGCCACCAGTGACCCTCGGACGGCGAACACTGAAGCTTTCTTT
many,TRBJ2-1,TRBV2,-,CASSKDFFNEQFF,TGTGCCAGCAGTAAGGACTTTTTCAATGAGCAGTTCTTC
many,TRBJ2-3,TRBV2,-,CASSEYGVGASTDTQYF,TGTGCCAGCAGTGAATACGGGGTTGGGGCTAGCACAGATACGCAGTATTTT
-,TRBJ2-5,TRBV6-2/TRBV6-3,-,CASSPLSGAIRETQYF,TGTGCCAGCAGTCCTTTGTCGGGAGCGATCCGAGAGACCCAGTACTTC
few,TRBJ1-1,TRBV7-8,-,CASSLSGLNLDTEAFF,TGTGCCAGCAGCTTAAGTGGTCTTAACCTGGACACTGAAGCTTTCTTT
-,TRBJ1-4,TRBV10-2,-,CASSESGTVYEKLFF,TGCGCCAGCAGTGAGTCGGGCACAGTCTATGAAAAACTGTTTTTT
many,TRBJ2-5,TRBV5-1,TRBD1,CASSLEDRGWETQYF,TGCGCCAGCAGCTTGGAGGACAGGGGTTGGGAGACCCAGTACTTC
many,TRBJ1-5,TRBV5-1,-,CASSPSSGRNQPQHF,TGCGCCAGCAGCCCGAGTTCGGGCAGAAATCAGCCCCAGCATTTT
-,TRBJ2-3,TRBV9,-,CASSVVGGQETDTQYF,TGTGCCAGCAGCGTAGTGGGGGGGCAAGAGACAGATACGCAGTATTTT
many,TRBJ2-5,TRBV29-1,-,CSVDEGPTGLRGTQYF,TGCAGCGTTGACGAGGGGCCCACAGGGTTGAGAGGGACCCAGTACTTC